One and the same sample provided the 3 T cell receptor beta chains below, sequenced in a study of regulatory T cells in long-lasting Graves disease. Through Arm-PCR of CDR3 regions and iRepertoire HTBI primers, TCR beta libraries were built. TCRdb passed the multiplex PCR reads through MiXCR, listing each CDR3 protein once. The sample shows 450,000 to 650,000 distinct CDR3 sequences, more than 15% of them seen only once. The time point was: newly diagnosed GD, antithyroid drugs for less than 3 months. The TCR library used RNA extracted from PBMCs. These same records also appear under a second study, on T cells in Graves' hyperthyroidism and ophthalmopathy.

Sequencing was performed on peripheral blood mononuclear cells (PBMCs), taken at new diagnosis, from a patient treated with antithyroid drugs. The origin of the receptors is a middle-aged woman with Graves disease.

This clonotype was seen at least ten times. V and J are TRBV6-1 and TRBJ2-7; 9 bases fit TRBD1. CDR3 length: 14 residues. The germline V gene has CDR1 MNHNS and CDR2 SASEGT. The V segment lost 10 bases and the J segment 5 bases; nucleotides outside the gene matches: 12. In DNA form, the CDR3 reads TGTGCCACCAGGATAACAGGGGGCATCCACGAGCAGTACTTC. This codes for CATRITGGIHEQYF.

CDR3 residues: CASSPLGGTGSYEQYF. The CDR3 bases are TGTGCCAGCAGCCCACTCGGCGGGACAGGGTCCTACGAGCAGTACTTC. The V gene is TRBV9, the J gene TRBJ2-7; TRBD1 matches at 9 bases. From germline, CDR1 is SGDLS and CDR2 YYNGEE. The V gene end was trimmed by 4 bases and the J gene end by 1 base; junction bases not matched to a gene: 9. The CDR3 spans 16 residues.

This clonotype was observed a handful of times. This rearrangement joins TRBV12-3 or TRBV12-4 to TRBJ2-1, with no clear D. The ends were cut back, 5 bases at V and 16 bases at J, with 18 bases in the middle. The CDR3 loop spans 12 amino acids. The CDR3 coding sequence is TGTGCCAGCAGTCGAGAGACCCGCTCTATTTTCTTC. Residues: CASSRETRSIFF.